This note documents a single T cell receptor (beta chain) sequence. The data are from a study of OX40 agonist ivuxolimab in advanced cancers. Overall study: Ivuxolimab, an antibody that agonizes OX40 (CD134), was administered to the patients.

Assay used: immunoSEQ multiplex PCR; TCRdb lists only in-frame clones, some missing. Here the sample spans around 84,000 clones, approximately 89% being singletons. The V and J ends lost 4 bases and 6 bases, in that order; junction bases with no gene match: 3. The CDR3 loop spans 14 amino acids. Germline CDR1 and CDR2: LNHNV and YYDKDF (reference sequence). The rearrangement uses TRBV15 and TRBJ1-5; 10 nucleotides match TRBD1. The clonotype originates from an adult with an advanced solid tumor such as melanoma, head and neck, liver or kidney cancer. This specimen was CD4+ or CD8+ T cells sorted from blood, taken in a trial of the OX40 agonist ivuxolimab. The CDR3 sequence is CATSIDRGRQPQHF. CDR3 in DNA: TGTGCCACCAGCATCGACAGGGGGCGTCAGCCCCAGCATTTT.